These 4 T cell receptor beta chains were all obtained from the same sample, sequenced in a study of human T cells and chemical hapten exposure. Noted time point: patch test 2, 6 weeks after DPC sensitization. This sample's treatment: therapeutic diphenylcyclopropenone sensitization with weekly scalp DPC. TCRdb reprocessed the RACE reads with MiXCR, giving one entry per CDR3 protein. The sample yields approximately 80,000 distinct CDR3 sequences, roughly 10% seen once. Sequences were derived from whole blood, sampled in connection with sensitization to the hapten diphenylcyclopropenone (DPC). These receptors originate from a woman aged 25 to 39 with alopecia areata. Some clones in this sample may be carry-over from other donors' samples.

At least ten counts were recorded for this clonotype. The gene calls are TRBV27 and TRBJ2-7; TRBD1 agrees at 9 bases. V trimming: 0 bases; J trimming: 3 bases; junction bases outside the gene matches: 3. Germline V CDR1 and CDR2: MNHEY, SMNVEV (reference sequence). This CDR3 comprises 15 residues. CDR3 loop: CASSLSGQGSYEQYF. CDR3 coding DNA: TGTGCCAGCAGTTTATCGGGACAGGGTAGCTACGAGCAGTACTTC.

In its sample, this clonotype was seen many times. V is TRBV4-2 and J is TRBJ1-4; D might be TRBD1 (6 bases). The CDR3 contains 13 residues. Germline V lookup: CDR1 LGHNA, CDR2 YNFKEQ. V lost 4 bases and J 5 bases, leaving 8 bases between the germline ends. Here the CDR3 reads CASSPQGNEKLFF. The CDR3 coding sequence is TGTGCCAGCAGCCCACAGGGCAATGAAAAACTGTTTTTT.

The V gene is TRBV28, the J gene TRBJ2-1; tentatively, D is TRBD2 (7 bases). The V gene lost 9 bases and the J gene lost 7 bases, with 22 bases spanning the gap. The germline V gene has CDR1 MDHEN and CDR2 SYDVKM. This CDR3 is 15 amino acids long. This CDR3 reads CARIRGGWILNEQFF. The CDR3 DNA follows: TGTGCCAGGATAAGGGGGGGTTGGATCTTGAATGAGCAGTTCTTC.

V is TRBV28 and J is TRBJ1-1; possibly TRBD1 for D (5 bases). CDR1 is MDHEN, CDR2 SYDVKM, per germline. Between the trimmed V and J ends, which lost 2 bases and 0 bases, there was a span of 7 bases. CDR3 size: 14 residues. CDR3 DNA sequence: TGTGCCAGCAGTTTAGCAGGGATGAACACTGAAGCTTTCTTT. Translated, it gives CASSLAGMNTEAFF.